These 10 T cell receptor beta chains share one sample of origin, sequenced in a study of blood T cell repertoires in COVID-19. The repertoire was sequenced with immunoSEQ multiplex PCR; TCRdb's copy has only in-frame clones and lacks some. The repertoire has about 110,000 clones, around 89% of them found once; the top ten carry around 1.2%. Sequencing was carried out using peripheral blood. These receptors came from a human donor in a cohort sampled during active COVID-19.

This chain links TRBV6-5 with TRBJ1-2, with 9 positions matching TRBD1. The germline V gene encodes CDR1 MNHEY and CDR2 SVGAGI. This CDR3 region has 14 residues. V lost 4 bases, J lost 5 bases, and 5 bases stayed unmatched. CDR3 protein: CASSLTGGRYGYTF. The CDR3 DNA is TGTGCCAGCAGTTTGACAGGGGGACGGTATGGCTACACCTTC.

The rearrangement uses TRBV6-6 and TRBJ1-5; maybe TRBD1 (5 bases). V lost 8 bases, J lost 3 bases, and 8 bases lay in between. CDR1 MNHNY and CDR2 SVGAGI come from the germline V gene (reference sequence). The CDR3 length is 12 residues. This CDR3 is CASGGFNQPQHF. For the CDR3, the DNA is TGTGCCAGCGGGGGGTTCAATCAGCCCCAGCATTTT.

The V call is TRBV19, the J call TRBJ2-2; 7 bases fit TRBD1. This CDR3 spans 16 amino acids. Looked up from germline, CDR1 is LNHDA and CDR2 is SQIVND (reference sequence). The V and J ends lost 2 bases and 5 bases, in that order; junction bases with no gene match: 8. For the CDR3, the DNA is TGTGCCAGTAGTATAAAGGGGGCCCTGGGGACCGGGGAGCTGTTTTTT. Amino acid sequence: CASSIKGALGTGELFF. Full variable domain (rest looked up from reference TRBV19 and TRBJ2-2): DGGITQSPKYLFRKEGQNVTLSCEQNLNHDAMYWYRQDPGQGLRLIYYSQIVNDFQKGDIAEGYSVSREKKESFPLTVTSAQKNPTAFYLCASSIKGALGTGELFFGEGSRLTVL.

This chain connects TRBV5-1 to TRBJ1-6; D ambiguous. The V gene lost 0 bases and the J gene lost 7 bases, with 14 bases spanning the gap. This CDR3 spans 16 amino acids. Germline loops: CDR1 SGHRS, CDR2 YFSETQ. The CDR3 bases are TGCGCCAGCAGCTTGGAACATTCGAATAGCAATTCACCCCTCCACTTT. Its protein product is CASSLEHSNSNSPLHF.

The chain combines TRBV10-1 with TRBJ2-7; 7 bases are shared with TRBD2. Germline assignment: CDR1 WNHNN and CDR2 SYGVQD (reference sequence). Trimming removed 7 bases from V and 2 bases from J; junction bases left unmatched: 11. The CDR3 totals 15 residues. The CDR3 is CASTPCGSPPYEQYF. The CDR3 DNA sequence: TGCGCCAGCACCCCTTGCGGGAGTCCCCCCTACGAGCAGTACTTC.

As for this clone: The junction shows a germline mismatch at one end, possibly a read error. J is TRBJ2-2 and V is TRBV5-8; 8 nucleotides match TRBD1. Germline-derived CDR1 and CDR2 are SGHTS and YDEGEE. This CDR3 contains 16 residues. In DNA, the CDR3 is TGTGCCAGCACCTTGACAGGGGATACCTACACCGGGGAGCTGTTTTTT. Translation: CASTLTGDTYTGELFF.

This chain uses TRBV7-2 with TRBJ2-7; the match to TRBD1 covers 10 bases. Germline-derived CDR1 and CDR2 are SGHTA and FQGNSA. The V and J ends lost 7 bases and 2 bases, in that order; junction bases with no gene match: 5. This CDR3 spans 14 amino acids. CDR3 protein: CASTPGQGTYEQYF. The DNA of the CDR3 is TGTGCCAGCACCCCGGGACAGGGGACCTACGAGCAGTACTTC. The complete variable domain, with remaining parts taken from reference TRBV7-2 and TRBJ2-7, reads GAGVSQSPSNKVTEKGKDVELRCDPISGHTALYWYRQSLGQGLEFLIYFQGNSAPDKSGLPSDRFSAERTGGSVSTLTIQRTQQEDSAVYLCASTPGQGTYEQYFGPGTRLTVT.

This CDR3 is CASSPVLAGGQFF. The DNA for the CDR3 is TGTGCCAGCAGTCCAGTACTAGCGGGAGGGCAGTTCTTC. This sequence joins TRBV12-3 or TRBV12-4 and TRBJ2-1; TRBD2 matches 12 bases. V was pared by 5 bases and J by 12 bases, with 5 bases of the junction left unmatched. CDR3 length equals 13 residues.

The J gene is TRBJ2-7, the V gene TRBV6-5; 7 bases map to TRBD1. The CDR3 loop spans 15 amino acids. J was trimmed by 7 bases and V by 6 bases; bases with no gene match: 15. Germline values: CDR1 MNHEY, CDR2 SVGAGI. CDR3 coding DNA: TGTGCCAGCAGGAAAGGACAGGCAATCATGCGGGAGCAGTACTTC. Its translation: CASRKGQAIMREQYF.

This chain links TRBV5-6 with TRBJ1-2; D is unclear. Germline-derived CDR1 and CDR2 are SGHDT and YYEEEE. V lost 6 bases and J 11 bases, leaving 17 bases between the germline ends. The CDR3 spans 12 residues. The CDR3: CASKPSGRRYTF. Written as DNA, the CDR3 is TGTGCCAGCAAACCCTCGGGCAGGAGGTACACCTTC.